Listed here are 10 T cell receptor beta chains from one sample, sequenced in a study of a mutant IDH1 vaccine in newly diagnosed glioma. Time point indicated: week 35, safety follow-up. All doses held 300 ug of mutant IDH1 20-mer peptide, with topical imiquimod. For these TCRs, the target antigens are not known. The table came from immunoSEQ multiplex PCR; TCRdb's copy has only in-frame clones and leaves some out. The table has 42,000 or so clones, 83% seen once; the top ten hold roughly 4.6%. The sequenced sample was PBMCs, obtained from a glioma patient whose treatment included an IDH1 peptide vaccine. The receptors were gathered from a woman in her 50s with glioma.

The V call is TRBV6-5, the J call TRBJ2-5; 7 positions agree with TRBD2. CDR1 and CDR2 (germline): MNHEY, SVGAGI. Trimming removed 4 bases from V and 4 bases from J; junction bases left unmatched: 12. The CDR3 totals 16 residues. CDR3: CASSSARDYPRETQYF. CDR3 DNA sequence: TGTGCCAGCAGTTCCGCCCGGGACTACCCCCGAGAGACCCAGTACTTC.

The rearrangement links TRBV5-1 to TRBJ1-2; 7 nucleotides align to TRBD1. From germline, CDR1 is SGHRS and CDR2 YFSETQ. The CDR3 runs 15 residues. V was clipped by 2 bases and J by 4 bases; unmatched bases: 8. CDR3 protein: CASSFDRVSGYGYTF. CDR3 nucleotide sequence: TGCGCCAGCAGCTTTGACAGGGTATCGGGCTATGGCTACACCTTC.

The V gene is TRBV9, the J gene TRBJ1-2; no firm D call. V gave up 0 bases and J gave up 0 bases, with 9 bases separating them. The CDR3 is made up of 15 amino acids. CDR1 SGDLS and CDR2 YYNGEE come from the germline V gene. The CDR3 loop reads CASSVGIGANYGYTF. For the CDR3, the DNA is TGTGCCAGCAGCGTAGGTATAGGAGCTAACTATGGCTACACCTTC.

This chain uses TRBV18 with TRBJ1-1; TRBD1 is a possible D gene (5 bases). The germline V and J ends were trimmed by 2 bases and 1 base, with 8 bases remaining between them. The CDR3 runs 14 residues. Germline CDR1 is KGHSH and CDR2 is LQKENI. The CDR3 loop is CASSPVGANTEAFF. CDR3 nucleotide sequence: TGTGCCAGCTCACCAGTAGGGGCGAACACTGAAGCTTTCTTT.

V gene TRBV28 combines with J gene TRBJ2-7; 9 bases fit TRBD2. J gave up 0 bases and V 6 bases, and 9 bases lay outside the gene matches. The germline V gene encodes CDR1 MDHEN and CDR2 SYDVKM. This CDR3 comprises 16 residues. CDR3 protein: CASSFDLAGLSYEQYF. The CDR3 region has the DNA TGTGCCAGCAGCTTTGACCTAGCGGGGCTCTCCTACGAGCAGTACTTC.

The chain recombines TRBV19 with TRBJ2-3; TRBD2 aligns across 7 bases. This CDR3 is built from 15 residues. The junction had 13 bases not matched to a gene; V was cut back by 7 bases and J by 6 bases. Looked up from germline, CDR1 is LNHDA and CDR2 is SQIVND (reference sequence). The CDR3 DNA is TGTGCCAGTAACCCCAGCGGGGCCATGGTCGATACGCAGTATTTT. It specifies CASNPSGAMVDTQYF.

CDR3 loop: CASSLEAGGRKQYF. The CDR3 DNA follows: TGTGCCAGCAGCTTGGAGGCAGGTGGGAGGAAGCAGTACTTC. The chain recombines TRBV5-6 with TRBJ2-7; D might be TRBD2 (6 bases). The CDR3 contains 14 residues. Trimming took 0 bases from V and 8 from J, leaving 15 bases between them. Germline loops: CDR1 SGHDT, CDR2 YYEEEE.

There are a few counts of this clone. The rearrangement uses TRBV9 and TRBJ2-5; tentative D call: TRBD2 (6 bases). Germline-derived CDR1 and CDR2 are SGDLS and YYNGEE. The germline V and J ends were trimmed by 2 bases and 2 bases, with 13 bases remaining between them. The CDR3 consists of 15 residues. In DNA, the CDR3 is TGTGCCAGCAGCGTGGGGACTGTTAATCAAGAGACCCAGTACTTC. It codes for CASSVGTVNQETQYF.

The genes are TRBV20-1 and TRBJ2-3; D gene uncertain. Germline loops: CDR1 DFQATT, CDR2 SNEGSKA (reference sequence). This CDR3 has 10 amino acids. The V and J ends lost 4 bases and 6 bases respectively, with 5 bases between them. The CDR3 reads CSAMTDTQYF. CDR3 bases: TGCAGTGCTATGACGGATACGCAGTATTTT.

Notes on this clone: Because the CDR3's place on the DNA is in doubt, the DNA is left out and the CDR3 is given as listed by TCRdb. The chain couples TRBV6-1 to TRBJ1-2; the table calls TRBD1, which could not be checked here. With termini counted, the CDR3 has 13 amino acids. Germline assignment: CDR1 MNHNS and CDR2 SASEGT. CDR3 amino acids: CASSFLAGHGYTF.